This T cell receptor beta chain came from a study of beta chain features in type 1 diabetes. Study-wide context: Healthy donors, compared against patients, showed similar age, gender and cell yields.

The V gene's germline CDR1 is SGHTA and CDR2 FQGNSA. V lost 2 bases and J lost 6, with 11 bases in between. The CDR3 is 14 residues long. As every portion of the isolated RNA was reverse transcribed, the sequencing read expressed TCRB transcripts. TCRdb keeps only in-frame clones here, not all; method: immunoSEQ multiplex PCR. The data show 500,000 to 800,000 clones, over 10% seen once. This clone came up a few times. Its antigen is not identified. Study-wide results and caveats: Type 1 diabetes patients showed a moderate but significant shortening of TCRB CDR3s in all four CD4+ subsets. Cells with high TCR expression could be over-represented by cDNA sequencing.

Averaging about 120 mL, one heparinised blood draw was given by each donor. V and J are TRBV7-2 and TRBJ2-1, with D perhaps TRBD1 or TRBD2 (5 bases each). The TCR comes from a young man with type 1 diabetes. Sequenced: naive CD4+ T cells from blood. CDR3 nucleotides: TGTGCCAGCAGCTTAAACCCTGGGACCAATGAGCAGTTCTTC. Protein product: CASSLNPGTNEQFF.